One and the same sample provided the 29 T cell receptor beta chains below, sequenced in a study. TCRdb fed the RT-PCR reads into MiXCR, producing one record per CDR3 protein. The repertoire includes more than 550,000 distinct CDR3 sequences, 12% to 15% of them detected once, and 3.6% sits in the top ten. Specimen: memory CD4+ T cells from blood. Receptors were obtained from a female donor in good health, serving as a healthy control.

Ten or more counts support this clonotype. The chain links TRBV5-1 to TRBJ2-1; 13 nucleotides agree with TRBD2. Germline values: CDR1 SGHRS, CDR2 YFSETQ. Unmatched junction bases numbered 6, after V lost 5 bases and J lost 7 bases. The CDR3 extends over 15 amino acids. Here the CDR3 DNA reads TGCGCCAGCAGACTAGCGGGAGGGCCGGGGAATGAGCAGTTCTTC. Amino acids: CASRLAGGPGNEQFF.

Only a few counts were recorded for this clonotype. The V gene is TRBV5-1, the J gene TRBJ2-3, with D perhaps TRBD1 or TRBD2 (6 bases each). Trimming left V 4 bases short and J 3 bases short, with 12 bases between. CDR3 length: 14 amino acids. Germline CDR1 is SGHRS and CDR2 is YFSETQ. The CDR3 is CASSGGQRTDTQYF. CDR3 DNA: TGCGCCAGCAGCGGGGGGCAAAGGACAGATACGCAGTATTTT.

This clonotype was seen repeatedly, ten times or more. The rearrangement uses TRBV7-2 and TRBJ2-3; 7 bases match TRBD2. After removal of 0 bases from V and 1 base from J, the junction contained 4 bases not matched to a gene. Germline V lookup: CDR1 SGHTA, CDR2 FQGNSA. The CDR3 is 16 amino acids. This CDR3 is CASSLASTSGTDTQYF. DNA for the CDR3: TGTGCCAGCAGCTTAGCGTCAACTAGCGGCACAGATACGCAGTATTTT.

This clonotype was seen a few times. The chain links TRBV24-1 to TRBJ2-3, with 9 positions matching TRBD1. In germline, CDR1 is KGHDR, CDR2 SFDVKD. The CDR3 runs 14 residues. The V and J ends lost 10 bases and 0 bases, in that order; junction bases with no gene match: 4. The CDR3 coding sequence is TGTGCCACTGGACAGGGGCTTAGCACAGATACGCAGTATTTT. Amino acid sequence: CATGQGLSTDTQYF.

This clonotype was seen only a few times. The V and J genes are TRBV7-2 and TRBJ2-2; 12 bases map to TRBD2. J lost 9 bases, V lost 3 bases, and 8 bases had no gene match. The CDR3 has 16 amino acids. Germline values: CDR1 SGHTA, CDR2 FQGNSA. CDR3 nucleotides: TGTGCCAGCAGCTTTCGGACTAGCGGGATGGGTTGGGAGCTGTTTTTT. This gives the protein CASSFRTSGMGWELFF.

The DNA of the CDR3 is TGTGCCAGCAGCGTAGTCGTCGGCTTTGAAGCTTTCTTT. Protein sequence: CASSVVVGFEAFF. The chain employs TRBV9 and TRBJ1-1; D remains unclear. CDR1 is SGDLS and CDR2 is YYNGEE in the germline V gene. The CDR3 is 13 amino acids. Trimming shortened V by 0 bases and J by 7 bases, and 10 bases separated the two germline ends.

The chain joins TRBV28 to TRBJ1-1, with 7 bases fitting TRBD1. CDR1 is MDHEN and CDR2 is SYDVKM in the germline V gene. The V gene end was trimmed by 2 bases and the J gene end by 5 bases; junction bases not matched to a gene: 8. The CDR3 extends over 15 amino acids. The CDR3 DNA reads as TGTGCCAGCAGTTTACACGCCAGGGGGGGTACTGAAGCTTTCTTT. Its protein is CASSLHARGGTEAFF.

V is TRBV2 and J is TRBJ1-2; D is unresolved. Trimming pared 2 bases from V and 4 bases from J, leaving 5 bases between. The germline V gene has CDR1 SNHLY and CDR2 FYNNEI. This CDR3 has 12 residues. In nucleotides, the CDR3 is TGTGCCAGCAGTGAATACACCTATGGCTACACCTTC. Translating gives CASSEYTYGYTF.

Only a few counts were recorded for this clonotype. V gene TRBV6-1 combines with J gene TRBJ2-1; TRBD2 aligns across 14 bases. This CDR3 is 16 amino acids long. V was clipped by 6 bases and J by 5 bases; unmatched bases: 6. Germline V gene data show CDR1 as MNHNS and CDR2 as SASEGT. CDR3 DNA sequence: TGTGCCAGCAGGAGACTAGCGGGAGGGCTTGACAATGAGCAGTTCTTC. Its protein product is CASRRLAGGLDNEQFF.

This clonotype was seen repeatedly, ten times or more. The genes are TRBV12-3 or TRBV12-4 and TRBJ1-6; D is ambiguous. The CDR3 has 14 residues. V shed 6 bases and J shed 6 bases, with 12 bases lying between them. In DNA, the CDR3 is TGTGCCAGCAGCGGTGTTGATACTAATTCACCCCTCCACTTT. As protein: CASSGVDTNSPLHF.

This clonotype has only a few counts. The rearrangement joins TRBV5-1 to TRBJ2-3; D may be TRBD1 (6 bases). V shed 2 bases and J shed 2 bases, with 9 bases lying between them. The CDR3 is 14 amino acids. The germline V gene has CDR1 SGHRS and CDR2 YFSETQ. CDR3 loop: CASSFRDITDTQYF. CDR3 coding DNA: TGCGCCAGCAGCTTCCGGGACATCACAGATACGCAGTATTTT.

There are a few counts of this clonotype. This chain joins TRBV5-1 and TRBJ1-2, with 9 positions matching TRBD1. This CDR3 comprises 14 residues. With 4 bases clipped from V and 8 bases from J, the junction kept 9 bases outside the gene matches. Germline-derived CDR1 and CDR2 are SGHRS and YFSETQ. CDR3 in amino acids: CASSAPRTGDGYTF. As DNA, the CDR3 is TGCGCCAGCAGCGCCCCCAGGACAGGGGACGGCTACACCTTC.

The chain is built from TRBV7-2 and TRBJ2-5, with 16 bases matching TRBD2. The V gene end was trimmed by 0 bases and the J gene end by 5 bases; junction bases not matched to a gene: 9. CDR3 length: 19 amino acids. In germline, CDR1 is SGHTA, CDR2 FQGNSA. CDR3 sequence reads: CASSLAGLAGGPRFETQYF. CDR3 DNA sequence: TGTGCCAGCAGCTTAGCGGGACTAGCGGGAGGGCCGCGTTTTGAGACCCAGTACTTC.

This clonotype was counted between two and nine times. The CDR3: CSASPTSYSGANVLTF. The CDR3 bases are TGCAGTGCTAGCCCGACGTCGTACTCTGGGGCCAACGTCCTGACTTTC. The chain is built from TRBV20-1 and TRBJ2-6; D gene ambiguous. This CDR3 spans 16 amino acids. Trimming shortened V by 3 bases and J by 0 bases, and 12 bases separated the two germline ends. Germline V gene sequence: CDR1 DFQATT, CDR2 SNEGSKA (reference sequence).

This clonotype was seen only a few times. The V and J genes are TRBV12-3 or TRBV12-4 and TRBJ1-1; TRBD1 is a possible D gene (5 bases). The CDR3 covers 15 residues. The V end lost 5 bases, the J end lost 12 bases, and 25 bases lay between the germline ends. CDR3: CASSLTSGSVLRTFF. The CDR3 coding sequence is TGTGCCAGCAGTCTAACGTCAGGGTCCGTGCTTAGGACTTTCTTT.

There are a few counts of this clonotype. J is TRBJ1-4 and V is TRBV10-2; 11 nucleotides match TRBD1. Trimming removed 5 bases from V and 6 bases from J; junction bases left unmatched: 8. Germline V gene sequence: CDR1 WSHSY, CDR2 SAAADI. The CDR3 has 16 amino acids. Here the CDR3 reads CASSSFPGQGDEKLFF. In nucleotides, the CDR3 is TGCGCCAGCAGTTCCTTTCCGGGACAGGGGGATGAAAAACTGTTTTTT.

This clonotype has ten or more counts. The chain couples TRBV4-2 to TRBJ2-3; D is ambiguous. Trimming took 1 base from V and 2 from J, leaving 13 bases between them. The germline V gene encodes CDR1 LGHNA and CDR2 YNFKEQ. This CDR3 has 16 amino acids. CDR3 loop: CASSQGEQSYTDTQYF. CDR3 nucleotide sequence: TGTGCCAGCAGCCAAGGGGAACAGTCGTACACAGATACGCAGTATTTT.

This sequence joins TRBV5-1 and TRBJ2-1; 9 bases fit TRBD2. The CDR3 contains 15 residues. J lost 9 bases, V lost 6 bases, and 13 bases had no gene match. Germline-derived CDR1 and CDR2 are SGHRS and YFSETQ. The CDR3 spells CASKGRGGDLGEQFF. The DNA for the CDR3 is TGCGCCAGCAAGGGGCGGGGGGGCGACCTGGGTGAGCAGTTCTTC.

As concerns this clonotype: The germline gene is not matched at one end of the junction; a read error may be the cause. The chain is built from TRBV6-5 and TRBJ2-5, with TRBD2 matching over 12 bases. CDR1 is MNHEY and CDR2 is SVGAGI in the germline V gene. This CDR3 is built from 19 residues. CDR3 in amino acids: CASSLRLAGGPGMWETQYF. CDR3 coding DNA: TGCGCCAGCAGCTTACGGCTAGCGGGGGGGCCCGGCATGTGGGAGACCCAGTACTTC.

This clonotype was seen only a few times. The chain recombines TRBV27 with TRBJ1-5; perhaps TRBD1 as D (5 bases). This CDR3 is built from 13 residues. CDR1 and CDR2 from the germline V gene are MNHEY and SMNVEV (reference sequence). V lost 4 bases and J 7 bases, leaving 11 bases between the germline ends. In nucleotides, the CDR3 is TGTGCCAGCAGTTGGGGGGATGGACAGCCCCAGCATTTT. Translated: CASSWGDGQPQHF.

This clonotype appeared many times. Compared with germline, one end of the junction differs, possibly owing to a read error. This chain links TRBV6-2 or TRBV6-3 with TRBJ1-1; TRBD1 aligns across 9 bases. CDR1 is MNHEY and CDR2 is SVGEGT in the germline V gene. The CDR3 has 12 amino acids. The CDR3 nucleotides are TGTGCCAGCAGTTACAAAGGACGACAGGGGGAGTTT. Translated: CASSYKGRQGEF.

The chain carries TRBV6-4 and TRBJ1-1, with 8 bases lining up with TRBD1. The germline gives CDR1 MRHNA, CDR2 SNTAGT. J gave up 0 bases and V 0 bases, and 12 bases lay outside the gene matches. The CDR3 is made up of 19 amino acids. CDR3 amino acids: CASSDSSTMTGAMNTEAFF. In nucleotides, the CDR3 is TGTGCCAGCAGTGACTCCTCCACAATGACAGGGGCCATGAACACTGAAGCTTTCTTT.

The rearrangement joins TRBV2 to TRBJ1-2; a possible D gene is TRBD1 (5 bases). The CDR3 is made up of 14 amino acids. Trimming left V 5 bases short and J 0 bases short, with 10 bases between. Per the germline V gene, CDR1 is SNHLY and CDR2 is FYNNEI. In nucleotides, the CDR3 is TGTGCCAGCAGTTACAGGATCTCTAACTATGGCTACACCTTC. Its protein is CASSYRISNYGYTF.

This clonotype has at least ten counts. The rearrangement links TRBV12-3 or TRBV12-4 to TRBJ2-5; D remains unclear. This CDR3 has 15 amino acids. V shed 7 bases and J shed 1 base, with 16 bases lying between them. CDR3 DNA: TGTGCCAGCACGCCGACACCTCAACGCCAAGAGACCCAGTACTTC. Its translation: CASTPTPQRQETQYF.

This clonotype has ten or more counts. The chain recombines TRBV27 with TRBJ2-5; perhaps TRBD1 as D (7 bases). The V gene lost 8 bases and the J gene lost 5 bases, with 18 bases spanning the gap. CDR1 and CDR2 from the germline V gene are MNHEY and SMNVEV (reference sequence). This CDR3 comprises 14 residues. As DNA, the CDR3 is TGTGCCAGCGGGAGGAACTACAGGGGTGAGACCCAGTACTTC. Its translation is CASGRNYRGETQYF.

V gene TRBV7-2 combines with J gene TRBJ1-1; D may be TRBD1 (6 bases). Germline V gene lookup returns CDR1 SGHTA and CDR2 FQGNSA. The CDR3 extends over 14 amino acids. V shed 6 bases and J shed 4 bases, with 15 bases lying between them. The CDR3 bases are TGTGCCAGCAGGAATCGGGGGGCAGGCACTGAAGCTTTCTTT. This gives the protein CASRNRGAGTEAFF.

This clonotype appeared many times. The gene calls are TRBV20-1 and TRBJ1-3, with D tentatively TRBD1 (5 bases). V lost 3 bases, J lost 2 bases, and 8 bases lay in between. Looked up from germline, CDR1 is DFQATT and CDR2 is SNEGSKA (reference sequence). The CDR3 loop spans 13 amino acids. The CDR3 DNA reads TGCAGTGCTAGCGGGGGTGCTGGAAACACCATATATTTT. Translated, it gives CSASGGAGNTIYF.

This clonotype was found a few times. This chain connects TRBV20-1 to TRBJ2-1; 13 bases line up with TRBD2. V was clipped by 0 bases and J by 5 bases; unmatched bases: 10. CDR1 DFQATT and CDR2 SNEGSKA come from the germline V gene (reference sequence). This CDR3 spans 18 amino acids. CDR3 DNA sequence: TGCAGTGCTAGAGACCGGACTAGCGGGAGCAATCGGCACAATGAGCAGTTCTTC. Protein: CSARDRTSGSNRHNEQFF.

This clonotype was picked up a small number of times. The chain recombines TRBV29-1 with TRBJ1-1; no clear D gene. Looked up from germline, CDR1 is SQVTM and CDR2 is ANQGSEA. The CDR3 covers 12 residues. Trimming took off 0 bases at V and 5 bases at J, with 7 bases between the two ends. The CDR3 region is CSVEDPPTEAFF. The CDR3 DNA reads TGCAGCGTTGAAGATCCCCCAACTGAAGCTTTCTTT. The full variable domain, rest sourced from reference TRBV29-1 and TRBJ1-1, is SAVISQKPSRDICQRGTSLTIQCQVDSQVTMMFWYRQQPGQSLTLIATANQGSEATYESGFVIDKFPISRPNLTFSTLTVSNMSPEDSSIYLCSVEDPPTEAFFGQGTRLTVV.